This T cell receptor (beta chain) stems from a study of T-cell memory formation after mild COVID-19. The sample holds a few counts of this clonotype. This CDR3 has 13 residues. The V segment lost 9 bases and the J segment 3 bases; nucleotides outside the gene matches: 7. Each CDR3 protein gets one entry after TCRdb re-called the 5' RACE reads with MiXCR. The sample lists around 160,000 distinct CDR3 sequences, approximately 10% occurring once. The chain links TRBV12-3 or TRBV12-4 to TRBJ2-7, with 8 positions matching TRBD2. The source is a man aged 18 to 29 who had mild COVID-19 (a few samples of this study predate the infection). Cell type and time point are not known. The source material was PBMCs or a T cell subset sorted from them (not recorded which). The CDR3 spells CASSPRGGYEQYF. The DNA for the CDR3 is TGTGCCAGTTCCCCCCGGGGGGGCTACGAGCAGTACTTC.